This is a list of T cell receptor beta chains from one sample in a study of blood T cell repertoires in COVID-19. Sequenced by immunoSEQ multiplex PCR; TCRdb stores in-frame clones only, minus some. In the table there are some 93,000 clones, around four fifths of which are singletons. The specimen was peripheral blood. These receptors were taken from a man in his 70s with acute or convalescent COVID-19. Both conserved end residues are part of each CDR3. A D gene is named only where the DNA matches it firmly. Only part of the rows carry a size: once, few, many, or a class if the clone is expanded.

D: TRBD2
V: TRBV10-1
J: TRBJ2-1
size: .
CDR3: CASSESGAGGVSYNEQFF
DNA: TGCGCCAGCAGTGAGTCGGGAGCGGGGGGGGTCTCCTACAATGAGCAGTTCTTC

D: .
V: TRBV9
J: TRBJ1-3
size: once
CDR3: CASSVDRNTIYF
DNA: TGTGCCAGCAGCGTTGACAGAAACACCATATATTTT

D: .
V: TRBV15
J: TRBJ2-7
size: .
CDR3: CATSKAGGEQYF
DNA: TGTGCCACCAGCAAAGCCGGAGGGGAGCAGTACTTC

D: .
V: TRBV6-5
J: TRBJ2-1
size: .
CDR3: CATRDIGGSYNEQFF
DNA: TGTGCCACCCGAGATATAGGGGGCTCCTACAATGAGCAGTTCTTC

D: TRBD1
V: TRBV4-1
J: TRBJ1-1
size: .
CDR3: CASSPGQGTYRNTEAFF
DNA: TGCGCCAGCAGCCCTGGACAGGGGACATATAGGAACACTGAAGCTTTCTTT

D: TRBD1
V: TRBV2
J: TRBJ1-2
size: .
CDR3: CASSDIGTGYDYGYTF
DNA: TGTGCCAGCAGTGATATCGGGACAGGGTATGACTATGGCTACACCTTC

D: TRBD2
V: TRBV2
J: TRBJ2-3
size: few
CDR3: CASQTSGVGTDTQYF
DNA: TGTGCCAGCCAGACTAGCGGTGTTGGTACAGATACGCAGTATTTT

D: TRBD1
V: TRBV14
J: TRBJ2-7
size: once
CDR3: CASSQGNRGRYSYEQYF
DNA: TGTGCCAGCAGCCAAGGGAACAGGGGTAGATACTCCTACGAGCAGTACTTC

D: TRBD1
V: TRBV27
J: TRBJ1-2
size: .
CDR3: CASSLRQGANGYTF
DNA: TGTGCCAGCAGTTTACGGCAGGGGGCGAATGGCTACACCTTC

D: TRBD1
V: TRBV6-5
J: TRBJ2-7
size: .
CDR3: CASSSRQGASYEQYF
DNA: TGTGCCAGCAGTTCTAGACAGGGAGCGTCCTACGAGCAGTACTTC

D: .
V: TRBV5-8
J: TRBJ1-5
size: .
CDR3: CASIGGNPLGNQPQHF
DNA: TGTGCCAGCATTGGGGGCAATCCCCTTGGCAATCAGCCCCAGCATTTT

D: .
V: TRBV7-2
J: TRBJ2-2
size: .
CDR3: CASSRGPDYGELFF
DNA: TGTGCCAGCAGCCGCGGCCCGGATTACGGGGAGCTGTTTTTT

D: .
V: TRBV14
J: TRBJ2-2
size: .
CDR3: CASSQPRRRGNGGELFF
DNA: TGTGCCAGCAGCCAACCTCGGCGGAGGGGAAATGGCGGGGAGCTGTTTTTT

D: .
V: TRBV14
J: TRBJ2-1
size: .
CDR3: CASSQQRDNEQFF
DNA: TGTGCCAGCAGCCAACAACGGGACAATGAGCAGTTCTTC

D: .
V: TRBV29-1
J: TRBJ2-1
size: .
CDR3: CSSALVSVRNEQFF
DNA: TGCAGCTCGGCGCTGGTCAGCGTACGCAATGAGCAGTTCTTC